This TCR beta chain was found in a study of T cells in Graves' hyperthyroidism and ophthalmopathy. Background on the study: Blood from the periphery was taken at initial diagnosis, before any treatment.

The CDR3 totals 16 residues. V trimming: 5 bases; J trimming: 4 bases; junction bases outside the gene matches: 9. Germline V CDR1 and CDR2: SGHTA, FQGNSA. PBMCs came from about 10 ml fresh peripheral blood. RNA transcripts gave rise to amplified TCR beta CDR3 regions. TCR CDR3 underwent first-round RT-PCR with the HTBI primer set. MiXCR was run by TCRdb on the multiplex PCR reads, yielding one entry per CDR3 protein. The sample contains almost 350,000 distinct CDR3 sequences, about a sixth of which appear only once. General study findings and limits: Blood also showed most of the thyroid clonotypes that were expanded above 0.001. Before onset, by a median of around 6.4 months, the model predicted ophthalmopathy.

This clonotype was found many times. What it recognizes is unknown. Material: blood. The V call is TRBV7-2, the J call TRBJ2-5; TRBD2 agrees at 11 bases. The clonotype was recovered from a woman aged 40 to 50 with Graves' ophthalmopathy. In DNA form, the CDR3 reads TGTGCCAGCAGCCTCCCTATAGCGGGAGGGCCAGAGACCCAGTACTTC. Its translation: CASSLPIAGGPETQYF.